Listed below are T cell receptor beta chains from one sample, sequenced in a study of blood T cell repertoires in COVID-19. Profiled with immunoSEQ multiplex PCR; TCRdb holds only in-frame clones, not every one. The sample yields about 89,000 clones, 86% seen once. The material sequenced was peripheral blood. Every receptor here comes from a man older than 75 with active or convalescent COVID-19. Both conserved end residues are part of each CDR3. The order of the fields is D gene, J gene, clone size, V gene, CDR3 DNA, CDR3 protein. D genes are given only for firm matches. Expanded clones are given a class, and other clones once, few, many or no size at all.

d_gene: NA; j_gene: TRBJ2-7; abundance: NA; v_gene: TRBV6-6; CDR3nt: TGTGCCAGCAGTTCTGGGGGGACCGAGCAGTACTTC; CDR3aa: CASSSGGTEQYF
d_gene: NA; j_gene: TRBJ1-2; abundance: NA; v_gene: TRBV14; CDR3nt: TGTGCCAGCAGCCAAGTCCGGGGGGGACGTGGCTACACCTTC; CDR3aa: CASSQVRGGRGYTF
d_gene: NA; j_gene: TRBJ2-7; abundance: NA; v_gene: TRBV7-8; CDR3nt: TGTGCCAGCAGCTCCAGGGCGAACAGGCTCTCCTACGAGCAGTACTTC; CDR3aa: CASSSRANRLSYEQYF
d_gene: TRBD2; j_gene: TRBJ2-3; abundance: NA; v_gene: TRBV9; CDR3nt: TGTGCCAGCAGCACGCCCCCGGGACTAGCTAGGTTTGGTAAAGATACGCAGTATTTT; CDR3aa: CASSTPPGLARFGKDTQYF
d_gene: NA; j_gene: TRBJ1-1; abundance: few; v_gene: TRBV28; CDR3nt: TGTGCCAGCAGTGGGGGGAACCAGAACACTGAAGCTTTCTTT; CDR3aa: CASSGGNQNTEAFF
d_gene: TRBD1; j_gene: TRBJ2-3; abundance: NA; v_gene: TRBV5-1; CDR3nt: TGCGCCAGCAGCTTGGTTCAGGGGGCCACAGATACGCAGTATTTT; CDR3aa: CASSLVQGATDTQYF
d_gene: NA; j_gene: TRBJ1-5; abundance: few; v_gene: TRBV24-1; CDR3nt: TGTGCCACCAGTGCTGGGAGTGAGCCCCAGCATTTT; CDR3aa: CATSAGSEPQHF
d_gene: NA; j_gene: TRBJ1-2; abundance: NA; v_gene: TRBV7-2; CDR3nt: TGTGCCAGCAGCTCGGGTCTCTATGGCTACACCTTC; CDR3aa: CASSSGLYGYTF
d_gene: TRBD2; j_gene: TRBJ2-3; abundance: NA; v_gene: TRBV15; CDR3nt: TGTGCCACCAGCAGAGATTGGCCCGAGGGACGCCGGGGGGCAGATACGCAGTATTTT; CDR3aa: CATSRDWPEGRRGADTQYF
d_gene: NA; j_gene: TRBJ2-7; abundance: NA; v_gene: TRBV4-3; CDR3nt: TGCGCCAGCAGCCCGTCGGCAGGGCGCTCCTACGAGCAGTACTTC; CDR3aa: CASSPSAGRSYEQYF
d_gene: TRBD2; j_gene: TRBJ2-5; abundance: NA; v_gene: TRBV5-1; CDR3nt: TGCGCCAGCAGCTTCGGTCCTAGCGGGGAAGAGACCCAGTACTTC; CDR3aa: CASSFGPSGEETQYF
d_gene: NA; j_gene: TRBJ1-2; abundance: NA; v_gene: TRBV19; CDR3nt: TGTGCCAGTAGTATTCAACGGAGCTATGGCTACACCTTC; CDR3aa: CASSIQRSYGYTF
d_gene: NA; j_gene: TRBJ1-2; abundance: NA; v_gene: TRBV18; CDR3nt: TGTGCCAGCTCACCAGGGTCAGGGTATTCCTATGGCTACACCTTC; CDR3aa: CASSPGSGYSYGYTF